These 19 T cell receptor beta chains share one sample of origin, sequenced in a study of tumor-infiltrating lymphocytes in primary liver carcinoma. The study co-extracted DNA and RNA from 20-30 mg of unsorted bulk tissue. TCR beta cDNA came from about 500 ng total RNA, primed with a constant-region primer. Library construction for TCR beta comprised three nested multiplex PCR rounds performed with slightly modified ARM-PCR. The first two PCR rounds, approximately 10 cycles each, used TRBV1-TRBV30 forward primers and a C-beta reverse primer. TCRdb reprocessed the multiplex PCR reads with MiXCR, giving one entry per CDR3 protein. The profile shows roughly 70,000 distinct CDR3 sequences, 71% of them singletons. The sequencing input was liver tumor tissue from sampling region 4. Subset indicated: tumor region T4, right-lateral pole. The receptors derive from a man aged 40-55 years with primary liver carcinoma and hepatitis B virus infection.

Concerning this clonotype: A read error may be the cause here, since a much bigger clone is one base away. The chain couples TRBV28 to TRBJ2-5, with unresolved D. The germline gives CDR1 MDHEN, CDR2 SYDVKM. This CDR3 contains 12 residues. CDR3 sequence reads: CASKDYREAQYF. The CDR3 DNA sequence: TGTGCCAGCAAGGATTATAGAGAGGCCCAGTACTTC.

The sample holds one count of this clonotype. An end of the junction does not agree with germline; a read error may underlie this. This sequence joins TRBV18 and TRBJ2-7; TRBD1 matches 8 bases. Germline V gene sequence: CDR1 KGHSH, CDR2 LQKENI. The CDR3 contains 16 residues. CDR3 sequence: CDSSPRGPTLSYEQYF. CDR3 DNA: TGTGACAGCTCACCCAGGGGGCCGACACTCTCCTACGAGCAGTACTTC.

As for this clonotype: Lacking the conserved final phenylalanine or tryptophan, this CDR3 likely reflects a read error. The DNA for the CDR3 is TGTGCCAGCAGTCAAAGGGGCCCTGGGGCCAACGCCCTGACTTTG. This gives the protein CASSQRGPGANALTL. V and J are TRBV6-5 and TRBJ2-6, with TRBD1 as a possible D gene (5 bases). This CDR3 spans 15 amino acids. Germline-derived CDR1 and CDR2 are MNHEY and SVGAGI.

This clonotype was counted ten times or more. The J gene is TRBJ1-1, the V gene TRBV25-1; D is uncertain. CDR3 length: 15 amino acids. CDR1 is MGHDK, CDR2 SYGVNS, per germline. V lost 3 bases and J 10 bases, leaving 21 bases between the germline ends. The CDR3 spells CASSDAGRPSGVAFF. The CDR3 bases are TGTGCCAGCAGTGACGCCGGGCGCCCAAGCGGTGTAGCTTTCTTT.

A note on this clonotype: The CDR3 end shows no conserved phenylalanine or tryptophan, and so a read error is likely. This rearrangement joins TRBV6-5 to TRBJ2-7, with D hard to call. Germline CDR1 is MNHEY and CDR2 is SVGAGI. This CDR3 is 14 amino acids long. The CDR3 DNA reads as TGTGCCTGCAGTTACGCAGGAGAGCTAGGCGAGCAGTACCTC. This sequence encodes CACSYAGELGEQYL.

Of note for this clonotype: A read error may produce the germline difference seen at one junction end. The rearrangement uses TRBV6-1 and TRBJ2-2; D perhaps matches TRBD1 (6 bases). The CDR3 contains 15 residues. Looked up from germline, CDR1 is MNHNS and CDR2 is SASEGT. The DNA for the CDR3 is TGTGCCACAGAGTGGGACACTAAGAACACCGGGAAGCTGTTTTTT. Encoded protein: CATEWDTKNTGKLFF.

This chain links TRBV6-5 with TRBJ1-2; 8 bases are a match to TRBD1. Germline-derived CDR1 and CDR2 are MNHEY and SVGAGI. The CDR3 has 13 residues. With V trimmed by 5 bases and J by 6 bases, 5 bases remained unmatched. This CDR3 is CASSVTGEDGYTF. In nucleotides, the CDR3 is TGTGCCAGCAGTGTGACAGGGGAAGATGGCTACACCTTC.

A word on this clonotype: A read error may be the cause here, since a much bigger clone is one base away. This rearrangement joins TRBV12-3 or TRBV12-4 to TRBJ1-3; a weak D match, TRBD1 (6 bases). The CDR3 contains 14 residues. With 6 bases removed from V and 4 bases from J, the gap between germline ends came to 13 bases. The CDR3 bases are TGTGCCAGCAGATCGGCAGGGGACGGAAACACCATATATTTT. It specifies CASRSAGDGNTIYF.

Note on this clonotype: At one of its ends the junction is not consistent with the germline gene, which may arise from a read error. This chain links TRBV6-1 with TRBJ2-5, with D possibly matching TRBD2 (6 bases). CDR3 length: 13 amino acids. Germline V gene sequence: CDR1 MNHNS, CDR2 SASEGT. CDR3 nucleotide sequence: TGTACCAGCAGTCGGGAGCCGGCGGAGACCCAGTACTTC. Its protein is CTSSREPAETQYF.

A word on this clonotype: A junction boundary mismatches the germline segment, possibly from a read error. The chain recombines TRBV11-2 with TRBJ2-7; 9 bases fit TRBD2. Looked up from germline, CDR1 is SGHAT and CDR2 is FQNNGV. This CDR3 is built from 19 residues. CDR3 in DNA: TGTGCCAGTAGCTTAGCACGGTGGACTAGCGAGCACTTTACCTACGAGCAGTACTTC. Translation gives CASSLARWTSEHFTYEQYF. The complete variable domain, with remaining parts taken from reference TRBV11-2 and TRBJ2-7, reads EAGVAQSPRYKIIEKRQSVAFWCNPISGHATLYWYQQILGQGPKLLIQFQNNGVVDDSQLPKDRFSAERLKGVDSTLKIQPAKLEDSAVYLCASSLARWTSEHFTYEQYFGPGTRLTVT.

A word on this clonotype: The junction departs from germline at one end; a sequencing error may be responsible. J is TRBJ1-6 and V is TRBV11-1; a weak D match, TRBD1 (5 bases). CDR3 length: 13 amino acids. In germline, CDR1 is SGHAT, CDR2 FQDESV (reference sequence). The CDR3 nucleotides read TGTGTCAGCGGCCGGACACTGGTTTCACCCCTCCACTTT. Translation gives CVSGRTLVSPLHF.

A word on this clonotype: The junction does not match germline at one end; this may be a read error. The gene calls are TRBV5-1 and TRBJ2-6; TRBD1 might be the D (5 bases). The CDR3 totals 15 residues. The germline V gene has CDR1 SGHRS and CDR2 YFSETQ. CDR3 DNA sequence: TGCGTCAGCAGCGCCGGACATTCTGGGGCCAACGTCCTGGCTTTC. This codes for CVSSAGHSGANVLAF.

CDR3: CSARSGTSGKWNEQFF. DNA of the CDR3: TGCAGTGCCCGATCCGGGACTAGCGGGAAATGGAATGAGCAGTTCTTC. The V gene is TRBV20-1, the J gene TRBJ2-1; 13 positions match TRBD2. This CDR3 has 16 residues. V was clipped by 6 bases and J by 7 bases; unmatched bases: 12. Germline V gene lookup returns CDR1 DFQATT and CDR2 SNEGSKA (reference sequence).

The CDR3 here is CASSPRTSGSTDTQYF. Here the CDR3 DNA reads TGTGCCAGCAGTCCCCGGACTAGCGGGTCCACAGATACGCAGTATTTT. V is TRBV12-3 or TRBV12-4 and J is TRBJ2-3; 11 nucleotides line up with TRBD2. V lost 5 bases, J lost 2 bases, and 6 bases stayed unmatched. This CDR3 spans 16 amino acids.

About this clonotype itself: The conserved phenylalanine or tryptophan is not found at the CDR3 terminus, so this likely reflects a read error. CDR3 protein: CANSLDLGGLRLFY. The CDR3 region has the DNA TGTGCCAACAGCTTAGATCTTGGGGGGCTCAGGCTGTTTTAT. The rearrangement joins TRBV11-2 to TRBJ1-4; TRBD1 is a possible D gene (6 bases). This CDR3 is 14 amino acids long. Germline V gives CDR1 SGHAT, CDR2 FQNNGV.

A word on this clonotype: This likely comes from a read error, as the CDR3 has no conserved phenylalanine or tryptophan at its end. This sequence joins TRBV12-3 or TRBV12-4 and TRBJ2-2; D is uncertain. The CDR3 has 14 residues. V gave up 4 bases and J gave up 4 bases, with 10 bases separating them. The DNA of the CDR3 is TGTGCCAGCAGTTACTCCGTGGGCACCGGGGAGCTGTTTTCT. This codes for CASSYSVGTGELFS.

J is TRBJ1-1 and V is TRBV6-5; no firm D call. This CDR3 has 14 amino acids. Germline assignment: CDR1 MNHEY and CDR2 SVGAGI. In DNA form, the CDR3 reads TGTGCTACCAGAACCGGACTTCCGAACACTGAAGCTTTCTTT. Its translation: CATRTGLPNTEAFF.

The CDR3 nucleotides read TGTGCCAGCAGCGAACATTTTGAGGCCCAGCATTTT. Residues: CASSEHFEAQHF. The chain has TRBV7-9 and TRBJ1-5, with no clear D. The CDR3 is 12 amino acids. Trimming removed 5 bases from V and 11 bases from J, with 13 bases in between. Germline V gene lookup returns CDR1 SEHNR and CDR2 FQNEAQ (reference sequence).

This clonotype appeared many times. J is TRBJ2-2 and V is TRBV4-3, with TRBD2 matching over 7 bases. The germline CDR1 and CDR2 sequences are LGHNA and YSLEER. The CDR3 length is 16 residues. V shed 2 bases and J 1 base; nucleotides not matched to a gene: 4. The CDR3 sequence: CASSQSPSGNTGELFF. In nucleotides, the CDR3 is TGCGCCAGCAGCCAATCACCTAGCGGGAACACCGGGGAGCTGTTTTTT.